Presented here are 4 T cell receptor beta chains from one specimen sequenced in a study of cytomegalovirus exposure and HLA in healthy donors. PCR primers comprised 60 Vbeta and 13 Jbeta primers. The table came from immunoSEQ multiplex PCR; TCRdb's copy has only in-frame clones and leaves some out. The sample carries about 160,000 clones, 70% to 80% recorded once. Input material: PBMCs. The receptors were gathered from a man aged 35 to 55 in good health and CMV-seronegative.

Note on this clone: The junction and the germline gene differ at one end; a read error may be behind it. DNA for the CDR3: TGTGCCAGTAGTGCCGGACTAGCGGGATTCAAAAACAGTCAGTACTTC. It encodes CASSAGLAGFKNSQYF. This chain uses TRBV19 with TRBJ2-4; 12 nucleotides agree with TRBD2. Germline CDR1 is LNHDA and CDR2 is SQIVND (reference sequence). The CDR3 is 16 residues long.

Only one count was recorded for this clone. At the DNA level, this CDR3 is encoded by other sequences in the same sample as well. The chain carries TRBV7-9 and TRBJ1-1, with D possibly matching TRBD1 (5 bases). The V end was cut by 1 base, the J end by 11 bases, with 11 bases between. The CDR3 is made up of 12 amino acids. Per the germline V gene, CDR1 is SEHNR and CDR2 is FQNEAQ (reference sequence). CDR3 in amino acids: CASSLDDSDAFF. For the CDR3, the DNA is TGTGCCAGCAGCTTAGATGACAGCGATGCTTTCTTT.

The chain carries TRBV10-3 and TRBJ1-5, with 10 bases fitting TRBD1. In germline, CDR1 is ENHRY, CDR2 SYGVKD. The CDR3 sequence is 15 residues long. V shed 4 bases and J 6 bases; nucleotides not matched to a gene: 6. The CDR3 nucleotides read TGTGCCATCAGTGGGGGACAGGGGTTCGGTCAGCCCCAGCATTTT. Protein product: CAISGGQGFGQPQHF.

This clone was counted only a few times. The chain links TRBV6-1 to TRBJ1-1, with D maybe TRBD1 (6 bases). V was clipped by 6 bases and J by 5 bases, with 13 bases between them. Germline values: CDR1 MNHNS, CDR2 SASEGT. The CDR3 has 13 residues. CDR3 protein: CASSVQGDTEAFF. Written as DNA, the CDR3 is TGTGCCAGCAGCGTACAGGGTGATACTGAAGCTTTCTTT.